The rows below give T cell receptor beta chains drawn from one sample of a study of CD8 T cells in ankylosing spondylitis. A single record per CDR3 protein comes from TCRdb applying MiXCR to the 5' RACE reads. This table has 150,000 to 200,000 distinct CDR3 sequences, roughly 13% appearing once. Sequencing was performed on blood, either unsorted or a sorted T cell fraction (not recorded which). All receptors derive from a female donor with ankylosing spondylitis or in good health (not recorded which). The conserved cysteine and the conserved F or W are not part of the CDR3 here. Fields, in order: V gene, D gene, CDR3 protein. D genes are given only for firm matches.

v_gene: TRBV27
d_gene: .
CDR3aa: ASSPSGNGYNEQF

v_gene: TRBV7-9
d_gene: TRBD2
CDR3aa: ASSLVSGRVGEQY

v_gene: TRBV12-3/TRBV12-4
d_gene: .
CDR3aa: ASSLGLAGGYEQY

v_gene: TRBV4-3
d_gene: TRBD1
CDR3aa: ASSQDWAGGFGEQY

v_gene: TRBV27
d_gene: .
CDR3aa: ASSLGGRRREQY

v_gene: TRBV6-2/TRBV6-3
d_gene: .
CDR3aa: ASRGLGGELYGYT

v_gene: TRBV7-3
d_gene: TRBD2
CDR3aa: ASSPVAGTGELF

v_gene: TRBV12-3/TRBV12-4
d_gene: TRBD1
CDR3aa: ASSLKGTVYEQY

v_gene: TRBV2
d_gene: .
CDR3aa: ASRRDTPSYEQY

v_gene: TRBV29-1
d_gene: .
CDR3aa: SVEDQGDTQY

v_gene: TRBV12-3/TRBV12-4
d_gene: TRBD1
CDR3aa: ASSPTGTVPGELF

v_gene: TRBV18
d_gene: .
CDR3aa: ASSPQTSEAF

v_gene: TRBV6-2/TRBV6-3
d_gene: TRBD2
CDR3aa: ASTDTPGLAGGIPGELF

v_gene: TRBV20-1
d_gene: .
CDR3aa: SASPGGPSYNEQF

v_gene: TRBV18
d_gene: TRBD1
CDR3aa: ASSQGQGANEQF

v_gene: TRBV28
d_gene: TRBD2
CDR3aa: ASSISGSKSDEQF

v_gene: TRBV7-2
d_gene: .
CDR3aa: ASSPRPFTDTQY

v_gene: TRBV12-3/TRBV12-4
d_gene: .
CDR3aa: ASSAPGGPYNEQF

v_gene: TRBV20-1
d_gene: .
CDR3aa: SARDLTGRSSYEQY

v_gene: TRBV24-1
d_gene: .
CDR3aa: ATEAALGTQY

v_gene: TRBV20-1
d_gene: TRBD2
CDR3aa: SARGRTSGRAINEQF

v_gene: TRBV5-1
d_gene: TRBD2
CDR3aa: ASSLGGSENEQF

v_gene: TRBV4-3
d_gene: TRBD1
CDR3aa: ASSQEGGILTHGYT

v_gene: TRBV5-5
d_gene: .
CDR3aa: ASSPQPPGSNTEAF

v_gene: TRBV3-1
d_gene: .
CDR3aa: ASSPWNTGELF

v_gene: TRBV12-3/TRBV12-4
d_gene: .
CDR3aa: ASSLAVERILF

v_gene: TRBV6-1
d_gene: .
CDR3aa: ASSEEAGFYNEQF

v_gene: TRBV6-4
d_gene: TRBD2
CDR3aa: ASSDGLAGGPIVTDTQY

v_gene: TRBV5-1
d_gene: .
CDR3aa: ASTLTGSANEKLF

v_gene: TRBV3-1
d_gene: .
CDR3aa: ASHTPTQGTDSPLH

v_gene: TRBV7-2
d_gene: .
CDR3aa: ASSIRGGNQPQH

v_gene: TRBV24-1
d_gene: .
CDR3aa: ATSDPRGGETQY

v_gene: TRBV7-2
d_gene: TRBD1
CDR3aa: ASSSTLTGVAGYT

v_gene: TRBV28
d_gene: .
CDR3aa: ASSPSGVVETQY

v_gene: TRBV30
d_gene: .
CDR3aa: AWNVLGRTEAF

v_gene: TRBV12-3/TRBV12-4
d_gene: .
CDR3aa: ASRIGRDEQY

v_gene: TRBV19
d_gene: TRBD1
CDR3aa: ASIDRAEGNQPQH

v_gene: TRBV5-5
d_gene: .
CDR3aa: ASSLAQINEKLF

v_gene: TRBV19
d_gene: .
CDR3aa: ASSMTKDYGYT

v_gene: TRBV20-1
d_gene: TRBD2
CDR3aa: SARDIELGTTFSYEQY

v_gene: TRBV7-2
d_gene: .
CDR3aa: ASSPSGRVTEAF

v_gene: TRBV13
d_gene: TRBD2
CDR3aa: ASTATGTSGYEQY

v_gene: TRBV5-5
d_gene: .
CDR3aa: ASSLRMGHMNTEAF

v_gene: TRBV5-1
d_gene: .
CDR3aa: ASSLFGNQPQH

v_gene: TRBV9
d_gene: TRBD2
CDR3aa: ASSESLGTSGKYEQY